The entry below gives a single TCR beta chain sequence along with its context. The CDR3 spans 16 residues. V was trimmed by 4 bases and J by 1 base, leaving 13 bases between them. Germline loops: CDR1 SEHNR, CDR2 FQNEAQ (reference sequence). The data were taken from a study of T cell changes during pregnancy in multiple sclerosis. Assay: immunoSEQ multiplex PCR; the TCRdb copy retains only in-frame clones and omits some. The sample holds more than 30,000 clones, roughly 92% seen once. The material sequenced was PBMCs (not recorded whether the cells were cultured). This chain links TRBV7-9 with TRBJ1-4; no clear D gene. This clonotype was obtained from a female donor with multiple sclerosis, enrolled in a pregnancy study. CDR3 sequence: CASSYFMERTNEKLFF. The DNA of the CDR3 is TGTGCCAGCAGCTATTTTATGGAGAGAACTAATGAAAAACTGTTTTTT.